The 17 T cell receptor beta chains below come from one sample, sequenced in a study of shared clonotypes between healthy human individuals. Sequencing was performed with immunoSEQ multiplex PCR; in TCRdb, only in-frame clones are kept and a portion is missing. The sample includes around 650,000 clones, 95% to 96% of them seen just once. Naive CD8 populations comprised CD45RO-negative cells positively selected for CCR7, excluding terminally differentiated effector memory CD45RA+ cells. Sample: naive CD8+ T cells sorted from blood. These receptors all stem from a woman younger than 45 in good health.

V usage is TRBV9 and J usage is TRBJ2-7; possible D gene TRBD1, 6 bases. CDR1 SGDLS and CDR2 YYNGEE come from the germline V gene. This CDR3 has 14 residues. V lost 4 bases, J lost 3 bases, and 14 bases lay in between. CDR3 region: CASSTRDMSYEQYF. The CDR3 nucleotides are TGTGCCAGCAGCACCCGGGACATGAGCTACGAGCAGTACTTC.

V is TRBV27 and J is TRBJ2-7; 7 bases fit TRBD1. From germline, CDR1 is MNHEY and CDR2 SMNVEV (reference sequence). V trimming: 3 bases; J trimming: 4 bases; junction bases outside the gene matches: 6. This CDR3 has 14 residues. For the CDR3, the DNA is TGTGCCAGCAGTTTCGCCGGGACAGTTTACGAGCAGTACTTC. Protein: CASSFAGTVYEQYF.

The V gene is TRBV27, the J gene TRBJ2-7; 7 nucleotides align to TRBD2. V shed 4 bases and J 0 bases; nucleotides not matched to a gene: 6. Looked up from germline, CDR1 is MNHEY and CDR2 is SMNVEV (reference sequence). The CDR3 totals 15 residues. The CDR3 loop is CASSYGGMGSYEQYF. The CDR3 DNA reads TGTGCCAGCAGTTACGGGGGGATGGGCTCCTACGAGCAGTACTTC.

CDR3 nucleotide sequence: TGTGCCAGCAGCGCACCCGGGACAGAGCACTACGAGCAGTACTTC. It yields the protein CASSAPGTEHYEQYF. This rearrangement joins TRBV13 to TRBJ2-7, with TRBD1 identical over 7 bases. J was trimmed by 3 bases and V by 5 bases; bases with no gene match: 10. This CDR3 is built from 15 residues. Germline CDR1 is PRHDT and CDR2 is FYEKMQ (reference sequence).

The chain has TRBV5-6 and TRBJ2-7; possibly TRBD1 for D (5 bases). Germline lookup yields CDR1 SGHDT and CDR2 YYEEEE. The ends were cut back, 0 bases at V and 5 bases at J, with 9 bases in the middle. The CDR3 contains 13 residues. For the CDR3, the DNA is TGTGCCAGCAGCTTGGATTGGGGCCACGAGCAGTACTTC. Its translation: CASSLDWGHEQYF.

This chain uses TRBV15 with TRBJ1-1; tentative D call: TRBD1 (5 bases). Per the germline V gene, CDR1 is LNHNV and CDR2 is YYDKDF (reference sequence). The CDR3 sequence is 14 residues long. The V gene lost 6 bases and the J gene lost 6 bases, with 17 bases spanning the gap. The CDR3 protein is CATRPRGGRAEAFF. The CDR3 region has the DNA TGTGCCACCAGACCAAGGGGTGGCCGGGCTGAAGCTTTCTTT. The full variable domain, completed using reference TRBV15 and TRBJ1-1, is DAMVIQNPRYQVTQFGKPVTLSCSQTLNHNVMYWYQQKSSQAPKLLFHYYDKDFNNEADTPDNFQSRRPNTSFCFLDIRSPGLGDTAMYLCATRPRGGRAEAFFGQGTRLTVV.

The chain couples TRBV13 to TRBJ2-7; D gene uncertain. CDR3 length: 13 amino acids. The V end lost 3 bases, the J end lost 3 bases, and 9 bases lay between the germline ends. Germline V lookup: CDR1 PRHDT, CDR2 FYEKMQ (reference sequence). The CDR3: CASSFDIDYEQYF. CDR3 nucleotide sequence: TGTGCCAGCAGCTTTGACATCGACTACGAGCAGTACTTC.

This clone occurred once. CDR3 coding DNA: TGCGCCAGCAGCCAAGCGGCTAGCGGATACTCCTACAATGAGCAGTTCTTC. This sequence encodes CASSQAASGYSYNEQFF. This sequence joins TRBV4-1 and TRBJ2-1, with 7 bases that match TRBD2. This CDR3 comprises 17 residues. V was clipped by 1 base and J by 0 bases; unmatched bases: 6. Germline V gene data show CDR1 as MGHRA and CDR2 as YSYEKL.

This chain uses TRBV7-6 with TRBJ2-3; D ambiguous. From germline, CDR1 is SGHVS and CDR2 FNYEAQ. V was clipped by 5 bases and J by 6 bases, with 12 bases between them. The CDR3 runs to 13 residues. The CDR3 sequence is CASSIRRADTQYF. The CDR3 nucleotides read TGTGCCAGCAGCATCCGTAGAGCGGATACGCAGTATTTT.

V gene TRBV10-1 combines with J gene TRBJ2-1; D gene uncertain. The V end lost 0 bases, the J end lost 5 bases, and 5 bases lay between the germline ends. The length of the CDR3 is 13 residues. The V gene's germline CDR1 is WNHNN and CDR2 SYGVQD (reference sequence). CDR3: CASSESPHNEQFF. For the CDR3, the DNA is TGCGCCAGCAGTGAGTCCCCACACAATGAGCAGTTCTTC.

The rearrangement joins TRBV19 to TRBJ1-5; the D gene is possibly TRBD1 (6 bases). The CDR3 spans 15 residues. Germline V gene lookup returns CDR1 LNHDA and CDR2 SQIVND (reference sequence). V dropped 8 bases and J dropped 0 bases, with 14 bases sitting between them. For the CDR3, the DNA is TGTGCCAGTGGTCAGGGGCTCTATAGCAATCAGCCCCAGCATTTT. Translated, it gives CASGQGLYSNQPQHF.

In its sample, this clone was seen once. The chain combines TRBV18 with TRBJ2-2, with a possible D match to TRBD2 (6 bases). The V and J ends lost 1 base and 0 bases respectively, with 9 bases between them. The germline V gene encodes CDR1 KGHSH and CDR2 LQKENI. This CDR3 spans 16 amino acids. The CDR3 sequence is CASSPRRTTNTGELFF. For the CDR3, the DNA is TGTGCCAGCTCACCACGTAGGACTACGAACACCGGGGAGCTGTTTTTT.

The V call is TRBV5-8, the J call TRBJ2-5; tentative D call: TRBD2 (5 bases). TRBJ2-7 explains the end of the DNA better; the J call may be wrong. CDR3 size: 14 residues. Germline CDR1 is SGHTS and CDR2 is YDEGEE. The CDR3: CASRHGLSSYEQYF. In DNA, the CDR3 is TGTGCCAGCAGACACGGACTTAGTTCCTACGAGCAGTACTTC.

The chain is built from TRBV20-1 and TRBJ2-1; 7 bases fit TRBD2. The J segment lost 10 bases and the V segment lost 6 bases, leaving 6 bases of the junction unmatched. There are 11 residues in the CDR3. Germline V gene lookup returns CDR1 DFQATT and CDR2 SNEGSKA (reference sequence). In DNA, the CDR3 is TGCAGTGCCCACGGGGGGTTCGAGCAGTTCTTC. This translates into CSAHGGFEQFF.

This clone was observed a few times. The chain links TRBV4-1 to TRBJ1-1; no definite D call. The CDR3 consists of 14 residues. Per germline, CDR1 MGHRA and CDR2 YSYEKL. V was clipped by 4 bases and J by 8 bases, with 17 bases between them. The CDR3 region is CASSLDMEAFEAFF. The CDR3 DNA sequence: TGCGCCAGCAGCCTAGACATGGAAGCCTTCGAAGCTTTCTTT.

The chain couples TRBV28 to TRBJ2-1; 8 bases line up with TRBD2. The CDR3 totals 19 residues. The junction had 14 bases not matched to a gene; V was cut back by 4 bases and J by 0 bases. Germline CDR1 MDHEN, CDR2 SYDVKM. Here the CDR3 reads CASSWDTASGPNSYNEQFF. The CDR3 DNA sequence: TGTGCCAGCAGTTGGGACACAGCTAGCGGGCCCAACTCCTACAATGAGCAGTTCTTC.

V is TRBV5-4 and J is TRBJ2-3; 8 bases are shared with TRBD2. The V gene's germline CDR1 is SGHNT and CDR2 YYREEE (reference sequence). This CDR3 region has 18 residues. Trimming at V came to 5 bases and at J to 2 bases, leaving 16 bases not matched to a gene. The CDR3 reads CASRDLTKIAGITDTQYF. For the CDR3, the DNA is TGTGCCAGCAGAGATCTTACAAAAATAGCGGGAATCACAGATACGCAGTATTTT.